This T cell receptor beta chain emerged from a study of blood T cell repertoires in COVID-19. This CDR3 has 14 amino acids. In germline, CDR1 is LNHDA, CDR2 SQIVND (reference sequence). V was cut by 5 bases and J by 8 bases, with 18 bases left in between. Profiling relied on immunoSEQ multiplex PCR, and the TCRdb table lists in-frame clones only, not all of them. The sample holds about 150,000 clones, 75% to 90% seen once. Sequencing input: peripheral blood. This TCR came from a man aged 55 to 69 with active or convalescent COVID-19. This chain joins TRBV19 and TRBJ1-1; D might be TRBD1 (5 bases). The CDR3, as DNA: TGTGCCAGTAGTGCCGGGGCCCGAGGGAGGGAAGCTTTCTTT. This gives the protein CASSAGARGREAFF.